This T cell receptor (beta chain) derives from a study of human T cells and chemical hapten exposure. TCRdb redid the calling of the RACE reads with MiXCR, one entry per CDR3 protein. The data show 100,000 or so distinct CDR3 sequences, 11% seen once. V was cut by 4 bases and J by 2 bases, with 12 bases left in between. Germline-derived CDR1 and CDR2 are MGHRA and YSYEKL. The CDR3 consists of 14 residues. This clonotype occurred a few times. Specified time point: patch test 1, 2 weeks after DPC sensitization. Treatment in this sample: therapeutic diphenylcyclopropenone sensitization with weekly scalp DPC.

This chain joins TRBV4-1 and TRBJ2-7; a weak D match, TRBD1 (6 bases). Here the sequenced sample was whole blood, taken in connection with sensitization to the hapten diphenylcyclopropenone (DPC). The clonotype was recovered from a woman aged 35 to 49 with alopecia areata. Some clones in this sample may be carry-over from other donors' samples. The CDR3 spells CASSPNRVPYEQYF. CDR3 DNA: TGCGCCAGCAGCCCTAACAGGGTCCCCTACGAGCAGTACTTC.